Following are 12 T cell receptor beta chains from one sample sequenced in a study of blood T cell repertoires in COVID-19. Generated by immunoSEQ multiplex PCR, the TCRdb table keeps only in-frame clones and is missing some. The sample lists 200,000 to 300,000 clones, approximately 89% occurring once. The material sequenced was PBMCs or T cells enriched from blood (not recorded which). These receptors all come from a woman in her late teens or twenties who had recovered from COVID-19.

The gene calls are TRBV27 and TRBJ2-1; TRBD2 matches at 10 bases. The V gene end was trimmed by 5 bases and the J gene end by 8 bases; junction bases not matched to a gene: 9. CDR1 is MNHEY, CDR2 SMNVEV, per germline (reference sequence). The CDR3 is 15 amino acids. The CDR3 nucleotides are TGTGCCAGCAGTAAGGGACTAGCGTTGCCCGATGAGCAGTTCTTC. This sequence encodes CASSKGLALPDEQFF.

Here the CDR3 DNA reads TGTGCCAGCAGTCGCCCGGGGGGCAATGAGCAGTTCTTC. It codes for CASSRPGGNEQFF. The V gene is TRBV6-5, the J gene TRBJ2-1; the match to TRBD2 covers 7 bases. V lost 5 bases and J lost 6; bases outside the gene matches: 4. The germline V gene encodes CDR1 MNHEY and CDR2 SVGAGI. This CDR3 region has 13 residues.

The chain combines TRBV13 with TRBJ1-2; D possibly corresponds to TRBD1 (6 bases). There are 15 residues in the CDR3. Germline values: CDR1 PRHDT, CDR2 FYEKMQ (reference sequence). V was cut by 2 bases and J by 2 bases, with 12 bases left in between. Here the CDR3 reads CASSLREGGNYGYTF. The CDR3 coding sequence is TGTGCCAGCAGCTTACGAGAGGGGGGGAACTATGGCTACACCTTC.

The chain couples TRBV25-1 to TRBJ2-7; weak D call: TRBD1 (6 bases). This CDR3 is built from 14 residues. V lost 8 bases to trimming and J lost 2 bases, with 16 bases between them. Per the germline V gene, CDR1 is MGHDK and CDR2 is SYGVNS. CDR3 loop: CASGGQPSPYEQYF. The DNA for the CDR3 is TGTGCCAGCGGAGGACAGCCTAGTCCCTACGAGCAGTACTTC.

The J gene is TRBJ1-2, the V gene TRBV5-5; 10 positions agree with TRBD1. The CDR3 runs to 19 residues. Germline lookup yields CDR1 SGHKS and CDR2 YYEKEE (reference sequence). Trimming took 0 bases from V and 0 from J; bases not matched to a gene: 11. This chain's CDR3 is CASSLAIGQGDRSNYGYTF. The CDR3 nucleotides are TGTGCCAGCAGCTTGGCGATTGGACAGGGGGACCGATCTAACTATGGCTACACCTTC. Full variable domain (outside the CDR3, taken from reference TRBV5-5 and TRBJ1-2): DAGVTQSPTHLIKTRGQQVTLRCSPISGHKSVSWYQQVLGQGPQFIFQYYEKEERGRGNFPDRFSARQFPNYSSELNVNALLLGDSALYLCASSLAIGQGDRSNYGYTFGSGTRLTVV.

The V call is TRBV9, the J call TRBJ2-3, with 8 nucleotides matching TRBD2. This CDR3 spans 16 amino acids. The germline gives CDR1 SGDLS, CDR2 YYNGEE. Trimming cost V 1 base and J 2 bases; bases outside gene matches: 6. Here the CDR3 reads CASSVKPLADTDTQYF. As DNA, the CDR3 is TGTGCCAGCAGCGTAAAACCACTAGCGGACACAGATACGCAGTATTTT.

The V and J genes are TRBV6-5 and TRBJ1-2, with 10 positions matching TRBD1. The V gene end was trimmed by 7 bases and the J gene end by 4 bases; junction bases not matched to a gene: 6. Germline assignment: CDR1 MNHEY and CDR2 SVGAGI. The CDR3 has 14 residues. CDR3 in DNA: TGTGCCAGCACCGGGACAGGGGTTCCCTATGGCTACACCTTC. Translated, it gives CASTGTGVPYGYTF.

This clone was observed once. V is TRBV6-6 and J is TRBJ2-7, with 8 nucleotides matching TRBD1. Germline CDR1 MNHNY, CDR2 SVGAGI (reference sequence). The CDR3 extends over 17 amino acids. V trimming: 5 bases; J trimming: 3 bases; junction bases outside the gene matches: 15. CDR3 sequence: CASSPQRDRQGRYEQYF. DNA of the CDR3: TGTGCCAGCAGTCCCCAACGGGACAGACAGGGGCGCTACGAGCAGTACTTC.

The gene calls are TRBV27 and TRBJ1-4; TRBD1 might be the D (6 bases). The germline gives CDR1 MNHEY, CDR2 SMNVEV (reference sequence). The CDR3 is 14 amino acids. The V and J ends lost 6 bases and 7 bases respectively, with 15 bases between them. The CDR3 nucleotides are TGTGCCAGCAGCCCGGGGGGGGCCGGTGAAAAACTGTTTTTT. Translating gives CASSPGGAGEKLFF.

The sample holds one count of this clone. This rearrangement joins TRBV2 to TRBJ2-7, with TRBD1 as a possible D gene (5 bases). Per the germline V gene, CDR1 is SNHLY and CDR2 is FYNNEI. The CDR3 is made up of 14 amino acids. With 8 bases removed from V and 3 bases from J, the gap between germline ends came to 17 bases. The DNA of the CDR3 is TGTGCCAGCGACAGTTCTCCTAAGGACTACGAGCAGTACTTC. Its translation: CASDSSPKDYEQYF.

This clone has more than one count but fewer than ten. The V gene is TRBV9, the J gene TRBJ2-2, with D possibly TRBD2 on 6 matching bases. The CDR3 is 16 amino acids. V was trimmed by 0 bases and J by 4 bases, leaving 13 bases between them. Germline V CDR1 and CDR2: SGDLS, YYNGEE. Written as DNA, the CDR3 is TGTGCCAGCAGCGTAGGTAGCGGCCACGGCACCGGGGAGCTGTTTTTT. This encodes CASSVGSGHGTGELFF.

This clone has just one count. The gene calls are TRBV24-1 and TRBJ1-4, with D hard to call. CDR1 and CDR2 from the germline V gene are KGHDR and SFDVKD. This CDR3 region has 15 residues. Between the trimmed V and J ends, which lost 2 bases and 5 bases, there was a span of 11 bases. The DNA for the CDR3 is TGTGCCACCAGTGATTCCGCCCGGGGAAATGAAAAACTGTTTTTT. As protein: CATSDSARGNEKLFF.